The sample holds many counts of the clone carrying this TCR beta chain. Its cognate antigen is unknown. This sample is part of a study of early T cells in non-severe SARS-CoV-2 infection. Regarding the study as a whole: Matches to VDJdb favored anti-spike CD8 responses and missed private and CD4 specificities.

Unique molecular identifiers tagged individual cDNA molecules. TCRdb recomputed calls from the 5' RACE reads with MiXCR, one row per CDR3 protein. The sample gives 25,000 to 30,000 distinct CDR3 sequences, roughly 5.9% of which show up once; 0.92% is in the top ten. Germline V CDR1 and CDR2: DFQATT, SNEGSKA (reference sequence). Trimming at V came to 5 bases and at J to 5 bases, leaving 14 bases not matched to a gene. The CDR3 loop spans 17 amino acids. The sample comprised whole blood. The sequence derives from an adult who was a healthcare worker with PCR-confirmed SARS-CoV-2 infection or an uninfected control (not recorded which). The rearrangement links TRBV20-1 to TRBJ2-5, with TRBD2 matching 13 bases. CDR3 residues: CSAPRGTSGAQGETQYF. The CDR3 nucleotides are TGCAGTGCTCCCAGAGGGACTAGCGGGGCCCAGGGGGAGACCCAGTACTTC.